This T cell receptor (beta chain) stems from a study of shared clonotypes between healthy human individuals. Study-level background: Every donor yielded three CD4 naive, three CD4 memory, two CD8 naive and one CD8 memory plate.

Trimming removed 1 base from V and 5 bases from J, with 14 bases in between. Germline CDR1 is LNHNV and CDR2 is YYDKDF (reference sequence). The CDR3 consists of 15 residues. Assay: immunoSEQ multiplex PCR; the TCRdb copy retains only in-frame clones and omits some. The sample lists over 1.4 million clones, around 97% seen once, with about 1% in the top ten. Study outcomes and limitations: Naive subsets typically showed greater estimated richness than memory subsets. The study found 4.5% to 6% of naive CD4 clonotypes shared across a handful of donors.

In regard to this clone: Its antigen is unknown.

The clonotype comes from a man younger than 45 in good health. Input material: naive CD4+ T cells sorted from blood. Indicated subset: CD45RA+ positively selected. This chain links TRBV15 with TRBJ2-5; D is possibly TRBD1 (5 bases). The CDR3 spells CATSRGSQGGETQYF. The CDR3 nucleotides are TGTGCCACCAGCAGAGGAAGCCAGGGCGGCGAGACCCAGTACTTC.